This TCR beta chain appears in the sequencing data of a study of CD4+ T cells in melanoma (dated by TCRdb to between 2021 and 2022). For context, the study as a whole: The study investigated neoantigen-specific CD4+ T cells in human melanoma.

CDR1 and CDR2 are drawn from the germline V gene (reference sequence): MNHNY, SVGAGI. The CDR3 measures 12 amino acids from cysteine to phenylalanine. Just CDR3 DNA is preserved here, 36 bases in frame from base 1. Trimming costs V 4 bases and J 7 bases, and their ends lie 11 bases apart. The donors were melanoma patients. Comment on this clone: It lacks a known antigen. There are no base qualities to consult, and no much larger clone falls within one base.

The library relied on the immunoSEQ multiplex PCR assay. As stored in TCRdb, this immuneACCESS dataset retains in-frame rearrangements with V and J assigned. A fraction of the clones does not appear; measured against another copy, unresolved V genes explain less than half of the discrepancy, and the remainder lacks a known reason. Within this sample are more than 8,000 clones, with roughly 60% of them counted one time only. Jointly, the top ten make up approximately 13% of the sample. What the study reported, not specific to this receptor: Neoantigen-specific CD4+ T cells in melanoma were reported to show diverse differentiation states. Neoantigen-specific CD4+ T cells were reported to be correlated with the function of CD8+ T cells, macrophages and B cells.

The clonotype comes from a human donor with melanoma. The chain couples TRBV6-6 to TRBJ2-7; no D segment can be confidently identified. The sequenced material came from cells from a culture (not recorded whether cultured in vitro). The encoded CDR3 is CASSSSSWEQYF. The bases read TGTGCCAGCAGTTCGTCCTCCTGGGAGCAGTACTTC.